Sequencing of this T cell receptor (beta chain) was carried out in a study of T-cell reconstitution after alpha-beta-depleted transplantation in children. A TCRbeta library incorporating unique molecular identifiers was prepared. Each CDR3 protein gets one entry after TCRdb re-called the PCR reads with MiXCR. The sample shows roughly 400,000 distinct CDR3 sequences, 43% of them seen only once. CDR3 length: 10 residues. Looked up from germline, CDR1 is DFQATT and CDR2 is SNEGSKA (reference sequence). V was shortened by 4 bases and J by 11 bases, with 11 bases between the two germline ends. The sample here was PBMCs, taken before TCRalphabeta/CD19-depleted stem cell transplant. This chain uses TRBV20-1 with TRBJ2-5; D may correspond to TRBD1 or TRBD2 (5 bases each). This clonotype originated in a girl aged 2 to 10 with aplastic anemia, due to receive a stem cell transplant. The CDR3 sequence is CSATGAEQYF. CDR3 nucleotide sequence: TGCAGTGCTACCGGGGCGGAGCAGTACTTC.